One and the same sample provided the 8 T cell receptor beta chains below, sequenced in a study of cytomegalovirus exposure and HLA in healthy donors. The PCR made use of 60 Vbeta and 13 Jbeta primers. The method was immunoSEQ multiplex PCR; TCRdb's version includes in-frame clones alone and lacks a portion of them. The sample lists 150,000 to 200,000 clones; 62% were seen once. The material sequenced was PBMCs. These receptors originate from a man aged 40-49 years in good health and CMV-seronegative.

In its sample, this clone was seen a few times. This chain uses TRBV19 with TRBJ1-2, with D maybe TRBD1 (6 bases). CDR1 and CDR2 from the germline V gene are LNHDA and SQIVND (reference sequence). This CDR3 comprises 14 residues. The ends were cut back, 6 bases at V and 5 bases at J, with 16 bases in the middle. The CDR3 nucleotides are TGTGCCAGTAGCTTCCGGGACGGGACATATGGCTACACCTTC. It is translated as CASSFRDGTYGYTF. The full variable domain, completed using reference TRBV19 and TRBJ1-2, is DGGITQSPKYLFRKEGQNVTLSCEQNLNHDAMYWYRQDPGQGLRLIYYSQIVNDFQKGDIAEGYSVSREKKESFPLTVTSAQKNPTAFYLCASSFRDGTYGYTFGSGTRLTVV.

J is TRBJ2-5 and V is TRBV7-2; 11 bases agree with TRBD2. The end of the DNA fits TRBJ2-7 better, so the J call may be wrong. Germline values: CDR1 SGHTA, CDR2 FQGNSA. CDR3 size: 15 residues. The CDR3 coding sequence is TGTGCCAGCAACGACCCGGGACTAGCGGAGTACGAGCAGTACTTC. Its translation: CASNDPGLAEYEQYF.

The gene calls are TRBV5-1 and TRBJ2-5, with a possible D match to TRBD1 (5 bases). The CDR3 runs 13 residues. Germline assignment: CDR1 SGHRS and CDR2 YFSETQ. V lost 4 bases and J 5 bases, leaving 12 bases between the germline ends. CDR3 bases: TGCGCCAGCAGCCTAGGCAGGGCTGAGACCCAGTACTTC. Translated, it gives CASSLGRAETQYF. Full variable domain (outside the CDR3, taken from reference TRBV5-1 and TRBJ2-5): KAGVTQTPRYLIKTRGQQVTLSCSPISGHRSVSWYQQTPGQGLQFLFEYFSETQRNKGNFPGRFSGRQFSNSRSEMNVSTLELGDSALYLCASSLGRAETQYFGPGTRLLVL.

There are a few counts of this clone. This chain joins TRBV25-1 and TRBJ1-3, with unresolved D. Trimming shortened V by 4 bases and J by 4 bases, and 8 bases separated the two germline ends. This CDR3 is 13 amino acids long. Germline V gene data show CDR1 as MGHDK and CDR2 as SYGVNS. The CDR3 is CASSAKRGNTIYF. CDR3 nucleotide sequence: TGTGCCAGCAGTGCAAAGAGGGGAAACACCATATATTTT.

The chain has TRBV9 and TRBJ2-5; 9 positions match TRBD1. Judging by the DNA end, TRBJ2-7 fits better; the J call may be wrong. Germline CDR1 is SGDLS and CDR2 is YYNGEE. This CDR3 has 14 residues. The CDR3 DNA is TGTGCCAGCAGCGTAGGACAGGGGGCCTACGAGCAGTACTTC. This sequence encodes CASSVGQGAYEQYF.

V and J are TRBV28 and TRBJ2-2; D unresolved. Trimming shortened V by 7 bases and J by 4 bases, and 10 bases separated the two germline ends. The CDR3 contains 13 residues. In germline, CDR1 is MDHEN, CDR2 SYDVKM. CDR3 nucleotides: TGTGCCAGCATTGGTTGGGCCACCGGGGAGCTGTTTTTT. This codes for CASIGWATGELFF.

The chain combines TRBV19 with TRBJ1-4; D gene unclear. Trimming cost V 3 bases and J 2 bases, with 7 bases left between them. The CDR3 totals 14 residues. Germline CDR1 LNHDA, CDR2 SQIVND (reference sequence). The CDR3 reads CASSISLTNEKLFF. CDR3 DNA: TGTGCCAGTAGTATTTCGTTGACTAATGAAAAACTGTTTTTT.

A single count supports this clone. CDR3 region: CASSETVQETQYF. The DNA for the CDR3 is TGTGCCAGCAGCGAGACAGTCCAAGAGACCCAGTACTTC. The chain employs TRBV5-4 and TRBJ2-5; the D gene is possibly TRBD1 (5 bases). The CDR3 loop spans 13 amino acids. The V gene lost 4 bases and the J gene lost 1 base, with 8 bases spanning the gap. Germline CDR1 and CDR2: SGHNT and YYREEE (reference sequence).